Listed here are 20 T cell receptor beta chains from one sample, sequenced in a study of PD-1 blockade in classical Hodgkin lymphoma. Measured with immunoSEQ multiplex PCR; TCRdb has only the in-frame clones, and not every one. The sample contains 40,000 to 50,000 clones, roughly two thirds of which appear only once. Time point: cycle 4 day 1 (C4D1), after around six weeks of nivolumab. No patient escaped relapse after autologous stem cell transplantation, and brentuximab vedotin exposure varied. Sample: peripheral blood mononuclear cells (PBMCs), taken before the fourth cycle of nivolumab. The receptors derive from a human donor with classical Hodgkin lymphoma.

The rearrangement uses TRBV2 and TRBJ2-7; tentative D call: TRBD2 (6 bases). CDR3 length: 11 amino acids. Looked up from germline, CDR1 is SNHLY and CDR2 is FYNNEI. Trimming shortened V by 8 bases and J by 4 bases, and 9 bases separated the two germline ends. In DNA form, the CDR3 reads TGTGCCAGCGGTGGAGGGTACGAGCAGTACTTC. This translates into CASGGGYEQYF.

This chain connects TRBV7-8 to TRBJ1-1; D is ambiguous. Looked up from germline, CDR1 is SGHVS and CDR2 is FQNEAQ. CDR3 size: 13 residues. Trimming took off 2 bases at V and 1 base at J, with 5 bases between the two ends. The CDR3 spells CASSLYENTEAFF. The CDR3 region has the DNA TGTGCCAGCAGCTTATACGAGAACACTGAAGCTTTCTTT.

CDR3 in amino acids: CASSFGGSGYTF. For the CDR3, the DNA is TGTGCCAGCAGTTTTGGTGGTTCTGGCTACACCTTC. The V gene is TRBV28, the J gene TRBJ1-2; no clear D gene. The CDR3 is made up of 12 amino acids. V was clipped by 3 bases and J by 7 bases, with 9 bases between them. Germline lookup yields CDR1 MDHEN and CDR2 SYDVKM.

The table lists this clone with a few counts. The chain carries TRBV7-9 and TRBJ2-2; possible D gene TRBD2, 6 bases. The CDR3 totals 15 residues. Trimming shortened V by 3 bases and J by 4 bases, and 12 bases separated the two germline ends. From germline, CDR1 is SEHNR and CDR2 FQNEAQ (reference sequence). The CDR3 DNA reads TGTGCCAGCAGCTTCAACCGGGAGCCCACCGGGGAGCTGTTTTTT. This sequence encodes CASSFNREPTGELFF.

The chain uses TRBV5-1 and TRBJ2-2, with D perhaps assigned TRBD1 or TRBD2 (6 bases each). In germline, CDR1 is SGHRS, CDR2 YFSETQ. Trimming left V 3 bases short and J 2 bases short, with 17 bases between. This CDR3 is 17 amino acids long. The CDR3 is CASSSHREDFNTGELFF. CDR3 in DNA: TGCGCCAGCAGCTCACACAGGGAGGACTTTAACACCGGGGAGCTGTTTTTT. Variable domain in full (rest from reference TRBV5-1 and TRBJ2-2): KAGVTQTPRYLIKTRGQQVTLSCSPISGHRSVSWYQQTPGQGLQFLFEYFSETQRNKGNFPGRFSGRQFSNSRSEMNVSTLELGDSALYLCASSSHREDFNTGELFFGEGSRLTVL.

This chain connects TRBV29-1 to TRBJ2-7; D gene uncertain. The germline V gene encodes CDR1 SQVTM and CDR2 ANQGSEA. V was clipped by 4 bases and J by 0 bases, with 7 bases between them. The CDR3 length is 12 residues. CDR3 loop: CSVADYSYEQYF. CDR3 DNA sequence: TGCAGCGTTGCCGATTACTCCTACGAGCAGTACTTC.

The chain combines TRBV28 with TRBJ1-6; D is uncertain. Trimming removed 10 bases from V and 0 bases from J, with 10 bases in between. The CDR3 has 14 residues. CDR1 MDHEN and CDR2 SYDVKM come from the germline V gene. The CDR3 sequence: CAISGSSYNSPLHF. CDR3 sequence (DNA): TGTGCCATCTCGGGGAGCTCCTATAATTCACCCCTCCACTTT.

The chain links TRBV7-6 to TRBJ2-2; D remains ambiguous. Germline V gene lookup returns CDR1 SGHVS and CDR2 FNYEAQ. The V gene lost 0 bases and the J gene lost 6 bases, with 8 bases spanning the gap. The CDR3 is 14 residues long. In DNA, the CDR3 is TGTGCCAGCAGCTTAGCATCTTCAGCCGGGGAGCTGTTTTTT. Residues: CASSLASSAGELFF. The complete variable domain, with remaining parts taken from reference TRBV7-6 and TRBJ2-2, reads GAGVSQSPRYKVTKRGQDVALRCDPISGHVSLYWYRQALGQGPEFLTYFNYEAQQDKSGLPNDRFSAERPEGSISTLTIQRTEQRDSAMYRCASSLASSAGELFFGEGSRLTVL.

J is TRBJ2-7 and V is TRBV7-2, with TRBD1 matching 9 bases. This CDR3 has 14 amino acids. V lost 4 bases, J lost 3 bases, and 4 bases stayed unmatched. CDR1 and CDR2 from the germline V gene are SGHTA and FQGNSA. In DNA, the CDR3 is TGTGCCAGCAGCTCCGGGACAGGGAGCTACGAGCAGTACTTC. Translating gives CASSSGTGSYEQYF.

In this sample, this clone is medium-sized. CDR3 in amino acids: CASSLGRGGQPQHF. Written as DNA, the CDR3 is TGTGCCAGCAGCTTAGGCAGGGGCGGTCAGCCCCAGCATTTT. The chain recombines TRBV5-6 with TRBJ1-5; a possible D gene is TRBD1 (6 bases). The germline V gene has CDR1 SGHDT and CDR2 YYEEEE. V gave up 2 bases and J gave up 6 bases, with 12 bases separating them. The CDR3 loop spans 14 amino acids. The variable domain in full, completed from reference TRBV5-6 and TRBJ1-5, reads DAGVTQSPTHLIKTRGQQVTLRCSPKSGHDTVSWYQQALGQGPQFIFQYYEEEERQRGNFPDRFSGHQFPNYSSELNVNALLLGDSALYLCASSLGRGGQPQHFGDGTRLSIL.

CDR3 DNA: TGCGCCAGCAGCTTGGCCGAGGGGCCGGGAGGCTACACCTTC. This gives the protein CASSLAEGPGGYTF. The chain carries TRBV5-1 and TRBJ1-2; possible D gene TRBD1, 5 bases. The CDR3 length is 14 residues. Trimming removed 0 bases at V and 8 bases at J, with 14 bases between. Germline V lookup: CDR1 SGHRS, CDR2 YFSETQ.

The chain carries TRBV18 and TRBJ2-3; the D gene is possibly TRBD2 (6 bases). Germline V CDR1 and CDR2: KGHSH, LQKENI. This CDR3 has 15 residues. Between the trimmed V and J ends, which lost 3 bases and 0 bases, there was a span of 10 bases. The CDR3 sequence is CASSPTGTSTDTQYF. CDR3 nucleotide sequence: TGTGCCAGCTCACCTACCGGGACTAGCACAGATACGCAGTATTTT.

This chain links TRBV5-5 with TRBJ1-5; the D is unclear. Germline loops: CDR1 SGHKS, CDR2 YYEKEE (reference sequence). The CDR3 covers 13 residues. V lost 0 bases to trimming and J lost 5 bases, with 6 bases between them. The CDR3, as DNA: TGTGCCAGCAGCTTGGCAGGAGATCAGCCCCAGCATTTT. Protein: CASSLAGDQPQHF.

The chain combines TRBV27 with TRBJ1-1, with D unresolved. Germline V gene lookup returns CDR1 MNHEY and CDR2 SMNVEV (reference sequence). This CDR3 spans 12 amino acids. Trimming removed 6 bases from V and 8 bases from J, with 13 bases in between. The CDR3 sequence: CASSRPGIEAFF. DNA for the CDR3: TGTGCCAGCAGCCGGCCCGGGATAGAAGCTTTCTTT.

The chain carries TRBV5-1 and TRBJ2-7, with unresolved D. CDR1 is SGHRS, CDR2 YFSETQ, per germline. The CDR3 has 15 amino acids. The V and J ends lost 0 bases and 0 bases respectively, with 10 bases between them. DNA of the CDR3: TGCGCCAGCAGCTTGGAAGGATCCCCCTCCTACGAGCAGTACTTC. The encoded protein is CASSLEGSPSYEQYF.

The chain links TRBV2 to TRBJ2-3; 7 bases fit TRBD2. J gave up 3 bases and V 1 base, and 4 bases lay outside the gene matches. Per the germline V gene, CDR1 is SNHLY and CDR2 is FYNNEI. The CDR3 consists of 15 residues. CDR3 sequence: CASSEGLAGTDTQYF. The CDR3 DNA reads TGTGCCAGCAGTGAAGGACTAGCAGGGACAGATACGCAGTATTTT.

The CDR3 DNA is TGCGCCAGCAGCTTGATCGGGGGTTTGGATGAGCAGTTCTTC. Translated: CASSLIGGLDEQFF. This chain links TRBV5-1 with TRBJ2-1, with D possibly matching TRBD2 (6 bases). The germline V gene has CDR1 SGHRS and CDR2 YFSETQ. V lost 1 base and J lost 8, with 13 bases in between. CDR3 size: 14 residues.

DNA for the CDR3: TGTGCCAGCAGCAGACGGGACAGAACCGGGGAGCTGTTTTTT. Amino acid sequence: CASSRRDRTGELFF. J is TRBJ2-2 and V is TRBV5-4; 7 bases align to TRBD1. Germline V lookup: CDR1 SGHNT, CDR2 YYREEE (reference sequence). The length of the CDR3 is 14 residues. V shed 4 bases, J shed 5 bases, and the junction held 5 bases outside the gene matches.

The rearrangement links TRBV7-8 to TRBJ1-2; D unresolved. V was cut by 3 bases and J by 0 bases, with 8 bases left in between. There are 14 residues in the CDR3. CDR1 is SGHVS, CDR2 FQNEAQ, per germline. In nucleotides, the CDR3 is TGTGCCAGCAGCTTGGGGAGAACTAACTATGGCTACACCTTC. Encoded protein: CASSLGRTNYGYTF.

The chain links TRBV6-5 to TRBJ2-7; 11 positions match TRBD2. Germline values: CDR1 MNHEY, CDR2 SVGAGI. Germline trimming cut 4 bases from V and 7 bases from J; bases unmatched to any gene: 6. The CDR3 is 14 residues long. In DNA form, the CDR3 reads TGTGCCAGCAGTTCTAGCGGGGGGCCGGGGGAGCAGTACTTC. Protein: CASSSSGGPGEQYF.